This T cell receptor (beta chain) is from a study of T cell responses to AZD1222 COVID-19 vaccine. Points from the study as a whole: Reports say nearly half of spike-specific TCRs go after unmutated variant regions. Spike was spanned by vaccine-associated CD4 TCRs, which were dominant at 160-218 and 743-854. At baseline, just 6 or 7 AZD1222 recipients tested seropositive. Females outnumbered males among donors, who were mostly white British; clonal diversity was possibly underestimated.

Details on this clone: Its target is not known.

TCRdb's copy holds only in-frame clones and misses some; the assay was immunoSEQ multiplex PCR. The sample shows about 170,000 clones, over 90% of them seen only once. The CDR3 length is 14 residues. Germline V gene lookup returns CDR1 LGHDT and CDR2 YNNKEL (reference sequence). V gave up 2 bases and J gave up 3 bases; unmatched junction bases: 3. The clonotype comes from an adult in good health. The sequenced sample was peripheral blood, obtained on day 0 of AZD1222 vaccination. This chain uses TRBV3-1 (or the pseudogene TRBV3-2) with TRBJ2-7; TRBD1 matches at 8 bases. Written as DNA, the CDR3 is TGTGCCAGCAGCCAATATACAGGGGGCTACGAGCAGTACTTC. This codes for CASSQYTGGYEQYF.